This paragraph reports one T cell receptor beta chain. Its specificity is unknown. This sample is part of a study of cytomegalovirus exposure and HLA in healthy donors. This table comes from immunoSEQ multiplex PCR, and its TCRdb copy is limited to in-frame clones, with some not included. The sample consists of about 260,000 clones, 90% of them appearing once. V was pared by 5 bases and J by 0 bases, with 36 bases between. Germline CDR1 reads MNHEY; CDR2 reads SMNVEV (reference sequence). CDR3 size: 23 residues. Whole-study results and caveats: A list of more than 150 TCR beta chains associated with cytomegalovirus was given.

This sequence joins TRBV27 and TRBJ2-3; TRBD1 is a possible D gene (6 bases). The sequence came from a woman between 25 and 40 years old in good health and CMV-seronegative. The specimen sequenced was PBMCs. The CDR3: CASSPNRVPTVPYGMGSTDTQYF. The CDR3 DNA reads TGTGCCAGCAGTCCCAACAGGGTACCTACTGTACCCTATGGTATGGGTAGCACAGATACGCAGTATTTT.